The following is a TCR beta chain sequence with its context. Its target is not known. The record originates from a study of regulatory dendritic cells for organ transplantation. Overall study: Regulatory dendritic cells came from monocytes given vitamin D3 and IL-10.

The repertoire was sequenced with immunoSEQ multiplex PCR; TCRdb's copy has only in-frame clones and lacks some. Of about 20,000 clones in the sample, approximately 85% were seen once. Study-level results: Memory CD8+ clonal expansion seemed more limited with regulatory than mature dendritic cells.

Germline V gene data show CDR1 as SQVTM and CDR2 as ANQGSEA. Between the trimmed V and J ends, which lost 7 bases and 1 base, there was a span of 13 bases. The CDR3 is 13 residues long. Allogeneic regulatory or mature dendritic cells were co-cultured for about 5 days with CFSE-labeled sorted T cells at 1:10. Memory T cells were CD45RO+, naive were CD45RA+, sorted by FACS. This receptor was obtained from a human donor in good health. The rearrangement links TRBV29-1 to TRBJ1-1, with unresolved D. The sequencing sample was made of naive CD4+ T cells from blood cultured with regulatory dendritic cells. Subset described: CD45RA+ naive T cells. This chain's CDR3 is CSAEGQANTEAFF. DNA for the CDR3: TGCAGCGCAGAAGGGCAGGCGAACACTGAAGCTTTCTTT.